A single sample is the source of the 2 T cell receptor beta chains below, sequenced in a study of blood T cell repertoires in COVID-19. The method was immunoSEQ multiplex PCR; TCRdb's version includes in-frame clones alone and lacks a portion of them. Seen here are more than 300,000 clones, over 85% observed once, and the top ten hold more than 9%. Sequencing used PBMCs or T cells enriched from blood (not recorded which). The source of these receptors is a woman aged 25 to 39 who had recovered from COVID-19.

The genes are TRBV7-9 and TRBJ2-1; the D gene is possibly TRBD2 (6 bases). Per germline, CDR1 SEHNR and CDR2 FQNEAQ (reference sequence). The CDR3 is made up of 15 amino acids. V lost 2 bases to trimming and J lost 8 bases, with 16 bases between them. CDR3 residues: CASSLLVLASDEQFF. CDR3 nucleotide sequence: TGTGCCAGCAGCTTACTAGTACTAGCTAGTGATGAGCAGTTCTTC.

The gene calls are TRBV7-9 and TRBJ1-1; D possibly corresponds to TRBD1 (6 bases). The CDR3 consists of 14 residues. CDR1 SEHNR and CDR2 FQNEAQ come from the germline V gene (reference sequence). V dropped 6 bases and J dropped 1 base, with 12 bases sitting between them. The DNA for the CDR3 is TGTGCCAGCAGTTGGACAGTCTCGAACACTGAAGCTTTCTTT. Protein product: CASSWTVSNTEAFF.